The entry below describes one T cell receptor (beta chain). Its antigen remains unidentified. This specimen belongs to a study of cytomegalovirus exposure and HLA in healthy donors. Germline V gene sequence: CDR1 SGDLS, CDR2 YYNGEE. The CDR3 totals 15 residues. Unmatched junction bases numbered 8, after V lost 5 bases and J lost 4 bases. PCR employed 60 Vbeta and 13 Jbeta primers. The assay was immunoSEQ multiplex PCR, and TCRdb's table has in-frame clones only and misses some. The repertoire holds some 89,000 clones, with more than 80% as singletons. Findings and caveats of the study: High sensitivity and specificity were reportedly achieved when the classifier diagnosed cytomegalovirus status. Some TCR beta chains (around 160 of them) were listed as cytomegalovirus-associated. Other equally common chains were less clonally expanded than HLA-associated TCR beta chains, a later analysis showed. Productive status was seen about 90% or about 30% of the time for most TCR beta V segments in an earlier analysis.

Sequencing was carried out using PBMCs. The chain is built from TRBV9 and TRBJ2-7, with 11 nucleotides matching TRBD2. The sequence derives from a woman in her 30s in good health and CMV-seronegative. The CDR3 sequence: CASSQGLAGSYEQYF. The CDR3 region has the DNA TGTGCCAGCAGTCAAGGACTAGCGGGCTCATACGAGCAGTACTTC.